This passage covers 31 T cell receptor beta chains from one sample sequenced in a study of STAT5B mutations in CD4+ large granular lymphocyte leukemia. The assay was immunoSEQ multiplex PCR, and TCRdb's table has in-frame clones only and misses some. Among fewer than 40,000 clones listed, 85% to 90% were seen once. The specimen was CD4+ T cells from blood buffy coats. The origin of the receptors is a human donor in good health.

This clone was seen only once. The rearrangement joins TRBV2 to TRBJ2-1, with D tentatively TRBD1 (5 bases). The CDR3 runs to 11 residues. V lost 4 bases and J lost 10, with 8 bases in between. CDR1 and CDR2 from the germline V gene are SNHLY and FYNNEI. CDR3 coding DNA: TGTGCCAGCAGTGTGGGGCTAGAGCAGTTCTTC. It is translated as CASSVGLEQFF.

The chain uses TRBV5-1 and TRBJ2-5; D may match TRBD1 or TRBD2 (6 bases each). This CDR3 region has 15 residues. CDR1 is SGHRS, CDR2 YFSETQ, per germline. Trimming took 4 bases from V and 5 from J, leaving 18 bases between them. The CDR3 region is CASSPEGVRGETQYF. CDR3 nucleotide sequence: TGCGCCAGCAGCCCGGAGGGGGTCCGAGGGGAGACCCAGTACTTC.

This chain uses TRBV5-6 with TRBJ2-7, with D perhaps matching TRBD2 (6 bases). In germline, CDR1 is SGHDT, CDR2 YYEEEE. The CDR3 has 14 residues. V gave up 1 base and J gave up 4 bases, with 12 bases separating them. CDR3 in amino acids: CASSLMGGGYEQYF. Here the CDR3 DNA reads TGTGCCAGCAGCTTGATGGGGGGTGGGTACGAGCAGTACTTC.

This clone was picked up one time. This chain links TRBV7-2 with TRBJ2-1; D unclear. In germline, CDR1 is SGHTA, CDR2 FQGNSA. The CDR3 loop spans 16 amino acids. V lost 5 bases and J 0 bases, leaving 14 bases between the germline ends. DNA for the CDR3: TGTGCCAGCAGCAAGGACGCCGTAAGCTCCTACAATGAGCAGTTCTTC. Protein: CASSKDAVSSYNEQFF.

This chain joins TRBV7-3 and TRBJ2-5, with 8 bases identical to TRBD2. CDR3 length: 14 residues. CDR1 is SGHTA, CDR2 FQGTGA, per germline. V trimming: 5 bases; J trimming: 4 bases; junction bases outside the gene matches: 6. Written as DNA, the CDR3 is TGTGCCAGCAGCGCGAGCGGGAGTAGAGAGACCCAGTACTTC. The encoded protein is CASSASGSRETQYF.

This clone was picked up one time. The chain uses TRBV27 and TRBJ2-3; tentative D call: TRBD1 (5 bases). Per germline, CDR1 MNHEY and CDR2 SMNVEV (reference sequence). This CDR3 region has 16 residues. The V gene lost 3 bases and the J gene lost 4 bases, with 17 bases spanning the gap. The CDR3 region has the DNA TGTGCCAGCAGTTTGAATGGGCCAGGGTACGCAGATACGCAGTATTTT. Protein product: CASSLNGPGYADTQYF.

The chain carries TRBV6-6 and TRBJ2-7; 11 bases align to TRBD1. The V and J ends lost 5 bases and 5 bases, in that order; junction bases with no gene match: 5. Germline assignment: CDR1 MNHNY and CDR2 SVGAGI (reference sequence). This CDR3 has 14 residues. This CDR3 reads CASSLGQGANEQYF. As DNA, the CDR3 is TGTGCCAGCAGTCTAGGACAGGGGGCCAACGAGCAGTACTTC.

V gene TRBV21-1 combines with J gene TRBJ2-1. TRBV21-1 is assigned pseudogene status. The CDR3 contains 16 residues. In DNA form, the CDR3 reads TGTGCCAGCATGGGCGAAGGCCAGCTTCTAGGTCTTGAGCAGTTCTTC. As protein: CASMGEGQLLGLEQFF.

The chain recombines TRBV19 with TRBJ1-1; D gene unclear. The germline CDR1 and CDR2 sequences are LNHDA and SQIVND (reference sequence). Trimming left V 5 bases short and J 1 base short, with 8 bases between. CDR3 length: 13 amino acids. DNA for the CDR3: TGTGCCAGTAGTTCACAGACGAACACTGAAGCTTTCTTT. This codes for CASSSQTNTEAFF.

The V call is TRBV2, the J call TRBJ2-1; D unresolved. The CDR3 contains 14 residues. Trimming removed 7 bases at V and 7 bases at J, with 17 bases between. CDR1 and CDR2 from the germline V gene are SNHLY and FYNNEI. The CDR3 here is CASTEVGEGNEQFF. In DNA, the CDR3 is TGTGCCAGCACCGAGGTTGGGGAAGGAAATGAGCAGTTCTTC.

The rearrangement joins TRBV7-8 to TRBJ2-7, with D tentatively TRBD2 (6 bases). Germline V CDR1 and CDR2: SGHVS, FQNEAQ. This CDR3 comprises 14 residues. The ends were cut back, 8 bases at V and 0 bases at J, with 14 bases in the middle. For the CDR3, the DNA is TGTGCCAGCGCCGTTATGGGGGGCTCCTACGAGCAGTACTTC. Protein: CASAVMGGSYEQYF.

This rearrangement joins TRBV10-3 to TRBJ1-2, with D uncertain. This CDR3 contains 13 residues. V was clipped by 0 bases and J by 5 bases, with 7 bases between them. CDR1 is ENHRY and CDR2 is SYGVKD in the germline V gene. DNA of the CDR3: TGTGCCATCAGTGAGTCGGGTCAGTATGGCTACACCTTC. Its translation: CAISESGQYGYTF.

The chain recombines TRBV29-1 with TRBJ1-2; the D gene is possibly TRBD1 (6 bases). The CDR3 runs 13 residues. From germline, CDR1 is SQVTM and CDR2 ANQGSEA. V lost 6 bases, J lost 0 bases, and 11 bases lay in between. This CDR3 reads CSVRDTTNYGYTF. In DNA, the CDR3 is TGCAGCGTCCGGGACACCACTAACTATGGCTACACCTTC.

This chain links TRBV28 with TRBJ1-2, with unresolved D. CDR1 MDHEN and CDR2 SYDVKM come from the germline V gene. V lost 7 bases and J lost 6, with 18 bases in between. This CDR3 comprises 14 residues. CDR3 residues: CASTPAGRAHGYTF. CDR3 sequence (DNA): TGTGCCAGCACCCCCGCCGGGAGGGCCCATGGCTACACCTTC.

The rearrangement uses TRBV5-4 and TRBJ2-3; D perhaps matches TRBD1 (5 bases). Germline CDR1 is SGHNT and CDR2 is YYREEE (reference sequence). The CDR3 is made up of 15 amino acids. V lost 2 bases and J lost 6, with 16 bases in between. The CDR3 bases are TGTGCCAGCAGCTTAGGGGCCGGCCGTGTCGATACGCAGTATTTT. This sequence encodes CASSLGAGRVDTQYF.

V is TRBV6-6 and J is TRBJ1-3; D remains unclear. This CDR3 contains 13 residues. Trimming stripped 9 bases from V and 0 bases from J, with 9 bases between. The germline V gene has CDR1 MNHNY and CDR2 SVGAGI (reference sequence). The CDR3 here is CASRARSGNTIYF. The CDR3 DNA reads as TGTGCCAGTCGGGCCCGCTCTGGAAACACCATATATTTT.

The chain employs TRBV9 and TRBJ2-1; perhaps TRBD2 as D (6 bases). CDR1 SGDLS and CDR2 YYNGEE come from the germline V gene. Between the trimmed V and J ends, which lost 6 bases and 9 bases, there was a span of 25 bases. The CDR3 consists of 16 residues. The CDR3, as DNA: TGTGCCAGCACCCCTTCGGGACTCCTCTATGGGGGTGAGCAGTTCTTC. Its protein product is CASTPSGLLYGGEQFF.

This sequence joins TRBV6-1 and TRBJ2-1, with 11 bases lining up with TRBD2. The V and J ends lost 0 bases and 6 bases, in that order; junction bases with no gene match: 4. This CDR3 is built from 16 residues. Germline CDR1 is MNHNS and CDR2 is SASEGT. The CDR3: CASSEARLAGSNEQFF. DNA of the CDR3: TGTGCCAGCAGTGAAGCGAGACTAGCGGGGAGCAATGAGCAGTTCTTC.

This chain joins TRBV11-2 and TRBJ2-3; TRBD2 aligns across 13 bases. CDR3 length: 17 amino acids. Germline assignment: CDR1 SGHAT and CDR2 FQNNGV. After removal of 6 bases from V and 5 bases from J, the junction contained 11 bases not matched to a gene. CDR3 region: CASRTSGRSGPRDTQYF. Here the CDR3 DNA reads TGTGCCAGCAGGACTAGCGGGAGGAGTGGTCCACGAGATACGCAGTATTTT.

This clone has a handful of counts. The chain has TRBV4-1 and TRBJ2-7; 8 bases align to TRBD2. V gave up 0 bases and J gave up 0 bases; unmatched junction bases: 10. Germline V gene lookup returns CDR1 MGHRA and CDR2 YSYEKL. The CDR3 has 18 residues. The CDR3: CASSQDPRAGGSSYEQYF. The CDR3, as DNA: TGCGCCAGCAGCCAAGATCCCCGGGCGGGGGGCAGCTCCTACGAGCAGTACTTC.

CDR3 nucleotides: TGCAGCGCTACGGGACTAGCGGGAGGGCCCAGCGAGCAGTACTTC. Amino acid sequence: CSATGLAGGPSEQYF. The chain couples TRBV29-1 to TRBJ2-7; 16 bases line up with TRBD2. Germline V gene lookup returns CDR1 SQVTM and CDR2 ANQGSEA. This CDR3 region has 15 residues. J gave up 6 bases and V 7 bases, and 9 bases lay outside the gene matches.

V gene TRBV27 combines with J gene TRBJ2-3; 7 nucleotides agree with TRBD1. Germline lookup yields CDR1 MNHEY and CDR2 SMNVEV (reference sequence). The J segment lost 0 bases and the V segment lost 4 bases, leaving 4 bases of the junction unmatched. CDR3 length: 15 residues. The CDR3 coding sequence is TGTGCCAGCAGTTCATGGACAGGTAGCACAGATACGCAGTATTTT. It translates to CASSSWTGSTDTQYF.

Here the CDR3 reads CASSLVAAGGQQETQYF. The CDR3 DNA is TGTGCCAGCAGCTTAGTAGCAGCGGGAGGACAACAAGAGACCCAGTACTTC. The V and J genes are TRBV7-2 and TRBJ2-5; 9 nucleotides match TRBD2. The CDR3 is 17 residues long. Germline V gives CDR1 SGHTA, CDR2 FQGNSA. V lost 1 base to trimming and J lost 2 bases; unmatched junction nucleotides: 8.

In its sample, this clone was seen once. This chain uses TRBV28 with TRBJ1-2; D not resolved. The germline V gene encodes CDR1 MDHEN and CDR2 SYDVKM. The CDR3 is 11 residues long. Trimming took 7 bases from V and 4 from J, leaving 7 bases between them. CDR3 sequence (DNA): TGTGCCAGCACCGGGCCCTATGGCTACACCTTC. Translating gives CASTGPYGYTF.

This clone has just one count. The chain has TRBV6-5 and TRBJ1-5, with a tentative D call TRBD1 (6 bases). Germline CDR1 MNHEY, CDR2 SVGAGI. The CDR3 has 13 amino acids. The V end was cut by 6 bases, the J end by 7 bases, with 13 bases between. In nucleotides, the CDR3 is TGTGCCAGCAGCACGAGGACAGCCCAGCCCCAGCATTTT. It translates to CASSTRTAQPQHF.

The chain recombines TRBV14 with TRBJ1-1, with D perhaps TRBD1 (5 bases). Trimming took 1 base from V and 5 from J, leaving 17 bases between them. Germline CDR1 reads SGHDN; CDR2 reads FVKESK. This CDR3 has 16 residues. The DNA of the CDR3 is TGTGCCAGCAGCCAAGTCGGGTGGCAGGGAGGGACTGAAGCTTTCTTT. It encodes CASSQVGWQGGTEAFF.

This chain connects TRBV11-2 to TRBJ2-3, with D possibly being TRBD1 (6 bases). The CDR3 is 14 residues long. V was pared by 8 bases and J by 1 base, with 13 bases between. The germline V gene has CDR1 SGHAT and CDR2 FQNNGV. The CDR3 region has the DNA TGTGCCAGCGCAACAGGGTTTGGCACAGATACGCAGTATTTT. This translates into CASATGFGTDTQYF.

The V gene is TRBV6-1, the J gene TRBJ1-5; no firm D call. This CDR3 has 11 amino acids. V was shortened by 1 base and J by 6 bases, with 1 base between the two germline ends. CDR1 and CDR2 from the germline V gene are MNHNS and SASEGT. CDR3 loop: CASSEVQPQHF. In nucleotides, the CDR3 is TGTGCCAGCAGTGAAGTTCAGCCCCAGCATTTT.

V and J are TRBV19 and TRBJ1-2; TRBD1 agrees at 11 bases. The germline V gene has CDR1 LNHDA and CDR2 SQIVND (reference sequence). The CDR3 spans 15 residues. Trimming cost V 5 bases and J 6 bases; bases outside gene matches: 8. The CDR3 protein is CASSQGTGGWDGYTF. The CDR3 coding sequence is TGTGCCAGTAGTCAAGGGACAGGGGGTTGGGATGGCTACACCTTC.

The chain carries TRBV7-2 and TRBJ2-1, with D hard to call. Trimming pared 1 base from V and 5 bases from J, leaving 6 bases between. The CDR3 loop spans 13 amino acids. Germline-derived CDR1 and CDR2 are SGHTA and FQGNSA. CDR3 residues: CASSLVRDNEQFF. The DNA for the CDR3 is TGTGCCAGCAGCTTAGTCAGAGACAATGAGCAGTTCTTC.

The rearrangement joins TRBV10-2 to TRBJ2-1, with 11 bases fitting TRBD1. The CDR3 consists of 14 residues. Germline V gene lookup returns CDR1 WSHSY and CDR2 SAAADI. The V segment lost 6 bases and the J segment 4 bases; nucleotides outside the gene matches: 2. CDR3 region: CASRGTGGYNEQFF. The DNA for the CDR3 is TGCGCCAGCAGGGGGACAGGGGGTTACAATGAGCAGTTCTTC.